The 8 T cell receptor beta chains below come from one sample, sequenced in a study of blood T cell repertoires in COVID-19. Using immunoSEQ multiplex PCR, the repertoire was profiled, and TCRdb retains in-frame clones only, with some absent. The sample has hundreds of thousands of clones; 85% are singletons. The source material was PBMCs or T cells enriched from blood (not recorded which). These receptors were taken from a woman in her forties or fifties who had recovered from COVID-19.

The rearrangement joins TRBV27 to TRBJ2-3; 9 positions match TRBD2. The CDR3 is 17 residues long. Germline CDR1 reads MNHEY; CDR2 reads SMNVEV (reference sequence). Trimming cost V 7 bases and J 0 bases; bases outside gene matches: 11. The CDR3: CASTVRGLATSTDTQYF. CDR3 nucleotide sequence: TGTGCCAGCACCGTTCGCGGACTAGCGACTAGCACAGATACGCAGTATTTT.

The DNA of the CDR3 is TGCGCCAGCAGCCAAACCACAGGGAGGGGTGAAAAACTGTTTTTT. Protein sequence: CASSQTTGRGEKLFF. The chain has TRBV4-1 and TRBJ1-4; perhaps TRBD1 as D (6 bases). The V and J ends lost 2 bases and 7 bases respectively, with 14 bases between them. This CDR3 spans 15 amino acids. Germline-derived CDR1 and CDR2 are MGHRA and YSYEKL.

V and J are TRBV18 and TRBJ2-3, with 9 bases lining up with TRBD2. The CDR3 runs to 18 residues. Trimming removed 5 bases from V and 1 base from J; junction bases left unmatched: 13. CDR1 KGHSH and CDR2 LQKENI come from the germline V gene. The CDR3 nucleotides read TGTGCCAGCTCAATACTAGATTTAGCGGGAGCCCGCACAGATACGCAGTATTTT. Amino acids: CASSILDLAGARTDTQYF.

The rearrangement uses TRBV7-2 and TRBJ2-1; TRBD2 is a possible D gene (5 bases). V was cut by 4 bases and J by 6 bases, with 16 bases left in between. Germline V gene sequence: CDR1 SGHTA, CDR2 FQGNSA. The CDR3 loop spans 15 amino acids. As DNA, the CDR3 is TGTGCCAGCAGCTCGAGGGCGGGCATCCTCAATGAGCAGTTCTTC. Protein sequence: CASSSRAGILNEQFF.

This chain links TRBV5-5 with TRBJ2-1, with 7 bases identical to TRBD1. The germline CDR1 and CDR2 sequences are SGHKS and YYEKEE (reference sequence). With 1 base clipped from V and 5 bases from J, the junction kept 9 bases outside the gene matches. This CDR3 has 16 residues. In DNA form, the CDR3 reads TGTGCCAGCAGCTTGATCCGGGACAGATTAGACAATGAGCAGTTCTTC. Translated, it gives CASSLIRDRLDNEQFF. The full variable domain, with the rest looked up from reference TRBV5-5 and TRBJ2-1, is DAGVTQSPTHLIKTRGQQVTLRCSPISGHKSVSWYQQVLGQGPQFIFQYYEKEERGRGNFPDRFSARQFPNYSSELNVNALLLGDSALYLCASSLIRDRLDNEQFFGPGTRLTVL.

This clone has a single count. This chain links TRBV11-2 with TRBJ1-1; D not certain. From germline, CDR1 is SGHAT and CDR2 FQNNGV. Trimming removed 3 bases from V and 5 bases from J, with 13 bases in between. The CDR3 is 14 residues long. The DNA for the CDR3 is TGTGCCAGCAGCTTGTTTTTGTCGGGGACTGAAGCTTTCTTT. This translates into CASSLFLSGTEAFF.

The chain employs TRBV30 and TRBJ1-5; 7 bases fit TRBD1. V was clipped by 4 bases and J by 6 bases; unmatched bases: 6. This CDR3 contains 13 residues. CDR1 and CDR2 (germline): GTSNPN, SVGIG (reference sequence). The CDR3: CAWNRGYGQPQHF. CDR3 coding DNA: TGTGCCTGGAACAGGGGTTACGGTCAGCCCCAGCATTTT.

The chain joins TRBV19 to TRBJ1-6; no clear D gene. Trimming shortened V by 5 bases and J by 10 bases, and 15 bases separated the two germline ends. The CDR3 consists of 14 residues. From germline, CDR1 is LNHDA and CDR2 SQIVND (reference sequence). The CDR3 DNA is TGTGCCAGTAGTCTCTCCGGGTTGTACTCACCCCTCCACTTT. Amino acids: CASSLSGLYSPLHF.